This TCR beta chain was recovered during a study of T cells in Graves' hyperthyroidism and ophthalmopathy. Study results and limitations: Blood also showed most of the thyroid clonotypes that were expanded above 0.001.

Diagnoses used clinical symptoms, serum thyroxine and TRAb, thyroid ultrasound and orbital computed tomography. The germline CDR1 and CDR2 sequences are DFQATT and SNEGSKA (reference sequence). The CDR3 is 15 amino acids. With V trimmed by 6 bases and J by 2 bases, 9 bases remained unmatched. This clonotype showed up many times. Its antigen remains unknown. TCR beta CDR3 region amplification was performed from RNA transcripts. Researchers ran a first-round RT-PCR on the TCR CDR3 using the HTBI primer set. TCRdb independently ran MiXCR on the multiplex PCR reads; one entry per CDR3 protein. The table records approximately 380,000 distinct CDR3 sequences, around 15% of them present only once.

The chain employs TRBV20-1 and TRBJ2-5; 10 bases are a match to TRBD2. The sequencing sample was made of blood. The source is a man in his forties or fifties with Graves' ophthalmopathy. The CDR3 protein is CSASPLAGRQETQYF. The CDR3 DNA reads TGCAGTGCCAGCCCACTAGCGGGGAGGCAAGAGACCCAGTACTTC.